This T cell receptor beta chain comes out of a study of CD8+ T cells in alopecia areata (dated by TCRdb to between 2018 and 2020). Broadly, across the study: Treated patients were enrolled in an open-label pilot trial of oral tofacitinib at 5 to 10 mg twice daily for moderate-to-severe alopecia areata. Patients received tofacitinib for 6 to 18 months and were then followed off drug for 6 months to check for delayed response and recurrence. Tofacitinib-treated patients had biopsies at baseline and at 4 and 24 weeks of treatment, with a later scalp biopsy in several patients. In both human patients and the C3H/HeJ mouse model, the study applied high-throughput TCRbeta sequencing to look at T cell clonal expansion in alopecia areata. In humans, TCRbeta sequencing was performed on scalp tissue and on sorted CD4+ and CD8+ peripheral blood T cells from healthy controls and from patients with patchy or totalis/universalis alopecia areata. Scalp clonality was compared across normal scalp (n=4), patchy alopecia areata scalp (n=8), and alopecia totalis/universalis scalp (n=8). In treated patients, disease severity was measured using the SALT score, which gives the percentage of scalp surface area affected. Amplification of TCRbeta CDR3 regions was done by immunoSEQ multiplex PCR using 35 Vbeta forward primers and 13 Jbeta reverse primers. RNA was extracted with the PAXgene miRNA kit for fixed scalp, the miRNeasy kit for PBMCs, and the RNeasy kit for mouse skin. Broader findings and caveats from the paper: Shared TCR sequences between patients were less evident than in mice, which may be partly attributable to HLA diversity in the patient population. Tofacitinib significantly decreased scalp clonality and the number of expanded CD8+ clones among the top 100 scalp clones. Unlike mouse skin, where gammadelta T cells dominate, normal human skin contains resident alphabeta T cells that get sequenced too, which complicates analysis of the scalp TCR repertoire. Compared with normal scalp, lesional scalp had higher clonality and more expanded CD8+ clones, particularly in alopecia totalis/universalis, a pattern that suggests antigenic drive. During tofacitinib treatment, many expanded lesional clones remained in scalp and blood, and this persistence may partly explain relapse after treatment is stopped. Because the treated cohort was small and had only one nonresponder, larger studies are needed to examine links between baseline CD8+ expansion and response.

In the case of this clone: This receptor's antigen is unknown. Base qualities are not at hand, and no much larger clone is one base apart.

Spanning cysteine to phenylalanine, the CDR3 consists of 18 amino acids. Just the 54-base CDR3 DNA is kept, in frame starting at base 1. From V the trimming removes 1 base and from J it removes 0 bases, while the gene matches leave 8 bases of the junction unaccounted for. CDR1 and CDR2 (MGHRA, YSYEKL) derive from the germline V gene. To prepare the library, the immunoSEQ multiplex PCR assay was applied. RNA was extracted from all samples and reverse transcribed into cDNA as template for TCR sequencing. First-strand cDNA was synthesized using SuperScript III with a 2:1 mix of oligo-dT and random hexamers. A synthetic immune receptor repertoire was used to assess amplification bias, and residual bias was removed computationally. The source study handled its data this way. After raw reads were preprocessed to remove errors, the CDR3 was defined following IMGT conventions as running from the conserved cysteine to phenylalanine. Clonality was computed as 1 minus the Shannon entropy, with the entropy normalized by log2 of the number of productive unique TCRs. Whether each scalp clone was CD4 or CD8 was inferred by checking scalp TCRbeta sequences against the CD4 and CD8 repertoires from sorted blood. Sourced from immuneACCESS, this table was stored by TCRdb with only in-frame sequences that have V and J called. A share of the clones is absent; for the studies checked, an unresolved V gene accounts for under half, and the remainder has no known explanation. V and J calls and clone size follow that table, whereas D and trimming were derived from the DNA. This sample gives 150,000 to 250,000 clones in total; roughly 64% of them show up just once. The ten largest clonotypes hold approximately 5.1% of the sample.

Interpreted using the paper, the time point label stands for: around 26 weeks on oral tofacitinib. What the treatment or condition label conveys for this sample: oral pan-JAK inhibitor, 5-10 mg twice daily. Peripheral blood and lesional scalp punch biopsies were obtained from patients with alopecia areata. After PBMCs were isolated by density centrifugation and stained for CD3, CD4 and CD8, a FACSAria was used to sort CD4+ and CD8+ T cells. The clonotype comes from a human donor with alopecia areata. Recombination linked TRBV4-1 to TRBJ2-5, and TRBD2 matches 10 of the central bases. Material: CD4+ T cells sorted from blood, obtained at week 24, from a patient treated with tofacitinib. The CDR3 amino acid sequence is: CASSQGWSSGRHQETQYF. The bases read TGCGCCAGCAGCCAAGGGTGGTCTAGCGGGAGACACCAAGAGACCCAGTACTTC.